The subject of this entry is one TCR beta chain. This clone has only a few counts. No cognate antigen has been identified for it. Base quality data are lacking; no much larger clone is found one base away. This specimen belongs to a study of somatic mutations in cytotoxic T cells in rheumatoid arthritis (dated by TCRdb to between 2016 and 2019). Broadly, across the study: Right after diagnosis and prior to the start of any treatment, around 30 ml EDTA of peripheral blood was drawn from patients. Some V beta antibody-stained T-cell populations were flow-sorted on a FACSAria II or Sony SH800 at nearly 100% purity, and sorted V beta1+ cells also underwent TCRB sequencing. The study asked whether expanded CD8+ T-cell clones in newly diagnosed, untreated rheumatoid arthritis carry somatic mutations, and used TCRB deep sequencing to characterize clonality. TCRB deep sequencing covered some 65 patients with rheumatoid arthritis along with 20 healthy controls. Patients and controls did not essentially differ in median age, which was nearly identical between the groups.

Beyond this particular receptor, the publication reports: CD8+ clonality increased with age in patients (Spearman r=0.49) but not in healthy controls. The expanded CD8+ clones had unknown antigen targets, and not appearing in virus-specific databases did not rule out that they were virus-specific. CD8+ T-cell clonality did not differ significantly between rheumatoid arthritis patients and age-matched healthy controls. In 8 of 65 patients the largest CD8+ clone exceeded 20% of CD8+ cells, and several identical CD8+ TCRB sequences were shared between blood and synovial fluid.

CD4+ and CD8+ cells were isolated by positive magnetic bead selection on an AutoMACS, and purity was checked by flow cytometry. A TCR V beta antibody panel was used in flow cytometry to screen first for clonal expansions, which were then characterized by TCRB deep sequencing of sorted CD8+ fractions. Peripheral blood mononuclear cells were obtained using density gradient separation with Ficoll-Paque PLUS. Nucleospin Tissue or Tissue XS kits were used to extract DNA from CD4-enriched, CD8-enriched or PBMC samples, and a Qubit 2.0 fluorometer was used for quantification. Sequencing of TCRB CDR3 was done on genomic DNA with the immunoSEQ assay. The authors' pipeline ran thus. When patient CD8+ clones exceeding 1% were checked against published virus-specific TCRB sequences, only a few matched. Nothing other than productive TCRB rearrangements was included in the analyses. A clone was defined by a unique TCRB CDR3 sequence, and clonality was computed as a productive clonality index based on Shannon entropy. To calculate repertoire overlap between two samples, the template counts of each clone were considered relative to each sample's total templates. V-gene usage measured by flow cytometry correlated with TCRB sequencing V-gene usage, with a Spearman r of roughly 0.64. TCRdb mirrors the immuneACCESS table, restricted to in-frame sequences. Some clones are absent from its copies; in checked studies, under half trace to an unresolved V gene, and the reason for the others is unknown. The D gene and trimming were derived from the DNA, and the V and J assignments and clone size from that table. This sample holds 10,000 to 12,000 clones; approximately 80% were observed only once. Jointly, the top ten make up around an eighth of the sample.

Sequencing was done on a sample of CD8+ T cells sorted from blood. The receptor was isolated from an adult with rheumatoid arthritis.

The nucleotides are TGTGCCAGCAGTTCTCGGACGGGCTACGAGCAGTACTTC. It translates as CASSSRTGYEQYF. This sequence uses TRBV27 and TRBJ2-7; a confident D gene designation cannot be given. From a lookup of the germline V gene (reference sequence), CDR1 and CDR2 are MNHEY and SMNVEV. V sheds 4 bases and J sheds 3 bases, leaving 10 bases between their ends. The CDR3 has 13 amino acids, counting the end cysteine and phenylalanine. This entry keeps only the CDR3 DNA: 39 bases, framed from base 1.